This TCR beta chain comes out of a study of identical twins. Only healthy Caucasians were enrolled as donors. TCRdb reanalysed the 5' RACE reads using MiXCR and keeps one entry per CDR3 protein. This sample has 200,000 to 250,000 distinct CDR3 sequences; around 15% occur once, and the top ten carry around 8.9%. Germline-derived CDR1 and CDR2 are KGHDR and SFDVKD. V was pared by 4 bases and J by 5 bases, with 2 bases of the junction left unmatched. CDR3 length: 14 amino acids. Whole-study results and caveats: Within cord blood, abundant beta clonotypes carried fewer insertions, but memory repertoires showed no such trend. For monozygotic twins, models underestimated out-of-frame TCR alpha sharing. Weaker excess sharing between twins was seen in beta out-of-frame sequences.

This clonotype was seen more than once but under ten times. What it binds is unknown. The rearrangement uses TRBV24-1 and TRBJ2-3; 10 nucleotides agree with TRBD2. Sequenced material: memory (CD45RO+) T cells sorted from blood. This clonotype was sampled from a woman aged 18-29 years in good health. The DNA of the CDR3 is TGTGCCACCAGTGACCGACTAGCGGGAGATACGCAGTATTTT. It translates to CATSDRLAGDTQYF.